These 32 T cell receptor beta chains originate from one sample sequenced in a study of blood T cells in healthy people across ages. The authors ran a second PCR of roughly 6 to 11 cycles using a sample-barcoded 5' primer and a J-beta primer mix. TCRdb reprocessed the 5' RACE reads via MiXCR and lists one record per CDR3 protein. The sample shows about 730,000 distinct CDR3 sequences, roughly 45% of them seen only once. Sequencing used blood. The receptors were sampled from a woman aged 55-69 years in good health.

This chain joins TRBV3-1 and TRBJ2-1, with TRBD2 matching over 7 bases. The trim removed 2 bases at V and 3 bases at J, leaving 7 bases unmatched. The CDR3 runs 16 residues. From germline, CDR1 is LGHDT and CDR2 YNNKEL (reference sequence). In DNA, the CDR3 is TGTGCCAGCAGCCAATACGGCGGGGGAAGCTACAATGAGCAGTTCTTC. It specifies CASSQYGGGSYNEQFF.

Only a few counts were recorded for this clonotype. V usage is TRBV7-3 and J usage is TRBJ2-5; tentatively, D is TRBD2 (6 bases). This CDR3 region has 13 residues. The V end lost 1 base, the J end lost 5 bases, and 8 bases lay between the germline ends. Germline V gene sequence: CDR1 SGHTA, CDR2 FQGTGA. Here the CDR3 DNA reads TGTGCCAGCAGCTTAAGTCTAGCGGAGACCCAGTACTTC. Translating gives CASSLSLAETQYF.

This clonotype was observed a handful of times. The chain recombines TRBV12-5 with TRBJ2-7; TRBD1 agrees at 7 bases. The germline gives CDR1 LGHNT, CDR2 FRNRAP. With 5 bases clipped from V and 8 bases from J, the junction kept 3 bases outside the gene matches. CDR3 length: 11 residues. The CDR3 here is CASGLGQKQYF. The CDR3 DNA is TGTGCTAGTGGTCTGGGACAGAAGCAGTACTTC.

This chain joins TRBV6-1 and TRBJ2-6, with D possibly being TRBD1 (5 bases). This CDR3 contains 19 residues. CDR1 and CDR2 (germline): MNHNS, SASEGT. Trimming removed 5 bases from V and 1 base from J, with 21 bases in between. CDR3 protein: CASSRDRVPGLSGANVLTF. The DNA of the CDR3 is TGTGCCAGCAGTAGAGACCGGGTTCCAGGGCTATCTGGGGCCAACGTCCTGACTTTC.

This clonotype was observed a few times. This chain uses TRBV5-1 with TRBJ2-5, with D perhaps matching TRBD2 (6 bases). The CDR3 runs to 15 residues. Germline CDR1 reads SGHRS; CDR2 reads YFSETQ. V lost 0 bases, J lost 5 bases, and 14 bases lay in between. CDR3 sequence reads: CASSLAQGRFETQYF. The CDR3 bases are TGCGCCAGCAGCTTGGCCCAAGGGAGGTTCGAGACCCAGTACTTC.

The chain employs TRBV20-1 and TRBJ2-7; the match to TRBD2 covers 10 bases. Germline-derived CDR1 and CDR2 are DFQATT and SNEGSKA (reference sequence). Trimming cost V 0 bases and J 7 bases; bases outside gene matches: 15. The CDR3 is 17 amino acids. Here the CDR3 reads CSARDSSGRANHNEQYF. The CDR3 nucleotides read TGCAGTGCTAGAGACAGCAGCGGGAGGGCTAACCACAATGAGCAGTACTTC.

The genes are TRBV20-1 and TRBJ2-7, with D possibly TRBD2 on 5 matching bases. The length of the CDR3 is 15 residues. Germline V CDR1 and CDR2: DFQATT, SNEGSKA (reference sequence). The V end lost 6 bases, the J end lost 7 bases, and 25 bases lay between the germline ends. CDR3 in amino acids: CSAPRPGWDPGEQYF. DNA for the CDR3: TGCAGTGCCCCCCGTCCGGGGTGGGATCCGGGAGAGCAGTACTTC.

The V and J genes are TRBV5-1 and TRBJ1-2, with D tentatively TRBD1 (5 bases). The CDR3 has 15 amino acids. V lost 0 bases and J lost 4, with 13 bases in between. In germline, CDR1 is SGHRS, CDR2 YFSETQ. The CDR3 DNA reads as TGCGCCAGCAGCTTGGATTTGGGGGAAGCCTATGGCTACACCTTC. Amino acid sequence: CASSLDLGEAYGYTF.

The chain combines TRBV18 with TRBJ2-2; D is ambiguous. There are 16 residues in the CDR3. V was shortened by 9 bases and J by 3 bases, with 20 bases between the two germline ends. Germline CDR1 is KGHSH and CDR2 is LQKENI. This CDR3 reads CASQHLGSKYTGELFF. CDR3 bases: TGTGCCAGTCAACACCTTGGTAGCAAGTACACCGGGGAGCTGTTTTTT.

The chain carries TRBV27 and TRBJ1-4; D gene unclear. V shed 1 base and J shed 7 bases, with 10 bases lying between them. The germline V gene encodes CDR1 MNHEY and CDR2 SMNVEV (reference sequence). The CDR3 is 14 residues long. CDR3 coding DNA: TGTGCCAGCAGTTTATACCGGTTGGGTGAAAAACTGTTTTTT. Translating it yields CASSLYRLGEKLFF.

The CDR3: CASSPQRTGADTQYF. CDR3 coding DNA: TGCGCCAGCAGCCCCCAACGGACAGGGGCAGATACGCAGTATTTT. V gene TRBV4-3 combines with J gene TRBJ2-3; TRBD1 matches at 9 bases. The germline gives CDR1 LGHNA, CDR2 YSLEER. With 4 bases clipped from V and 4 bases from J, the junction kept 6 bases outside the gene matches. The CDR3 is made up of 15 amino acids.

This clonotype appeared a few times. CDR3 DNA sequence: TGTGCCAGCATTCAGGGGGCTCTCCTACTCACAGATACGCAGTATTTT. It specifies CASIQGALLLTDTQYF. The chain has TRBV7-9 and TRBJ2-3; 8 bases line up with TRBD1. V trimming: 7 bases; J trimming: 2 bases; junction bases outside the gene matches: 11. Per the germline V gene, CDR1 is SEHNR and CDR2 is FQNEAQ (reference sequence). The CDR3 runs 16 residues.

This sequence joins TRBV7-2 and TRBJ2-1; the D gene is possibly TRBD1 (6 bases). The CDR3 extends over 11 amino acids. V was clipped by 1 base and J by 12 bases, with 7 bases between them. Germline lookup yields CDR1 SGHTA and CDR2 FQGNSA. CDR3 residues: CASSLEGGQFF. The CDR3 nucleotides read TGTGCCAGCAGCTTAGAAGGGGGGCAGTTCTTC. The variable domain in full, with the rest retrieved from reference TRBV7-2 and TRBJ2-1, is GAGVSQSPSNKVTEKGKDVELRCDPISGHTALYWYRQSLGQGLEFLIYFQGNSAPDKSGLPSDRFSAERTGGSVSTLTIQRTQQEDSAVYLCASSLEGGQFFGPGTRLTVL.

This clonotype was recorded a few times. The chain is built from TRBV6-5 and TRBJ1-2; D may be TRBD1 (6 bases). The V gene lost 4 bases and the J gene lost 7 bases, with 13 bases spanning the gap. In germline, CDR1 is MNHEY, CDR2 SVGAGI. The CDR3 extends over 13 amino acids. DNA for the CDR3: TGTGCCAGCAGTTTACAGGCAGGGGCTGGCTACACCTTC. It yields the protein CASSLQAGAGYTF.

V gene TRBV4-2 combines with J gene TRBJ1-2, with TRBD1 as a possible D gene (6 bases). CDR3 size: 16 residues. The V gene lost 0 bases and the J gene lost 4 bases, with 15 bases spanning the gap. Germline CDR1 LGHNA, CDR2 YNFKEQ. Written as DNA, the CDR3 is TGTGCCAGCAGCCAAGATAATGGGGGGCGGATCTATGGCTACACCTTC. It translates to CASSQDNGGRIYGYTF.

The rearrangement uses TRBV2 and TRBJ1-2; no clear D. The V and J ends lost 2 bases and 8 bases respectively, with 12 bases between them. Germline assignment: CDR1 SNHLY and CDR2 FYNNEI. The length of the CDR3 is 13 residues. Here the CDR3 reads CASSESELVGYTF. The CDR3 DNA is TGTGCCAGCAGTGAAAGTGAATTAGTGGGCTACACCTTC.

In the case of this clonotype: Given a much more abundant clone one base away, this may be a read error. J is TRBJ2-5 and V is TRBV21-1; the table's D call, TRBD2, was not checked against the DNA. TRBV21-1 is flagged as a pseudogene. CDR3 length equals 16 residues. CDR3 protein: CASSKVASRSGETQYF. The CDR3 coding sequence is TGTGCCAGCAGCAAAGTGGCTAGCAGGAGCGGAGAGACCCAGTACTTC.

The V call is TRBV29-1, the J call TRBJ2-1, with 10 nucleotides matching TRBD2. The CDR3 sequence is 14 residues long. Trimming at V came to 6 bases and at J to 4 bases, leaving 6 bases not matched to a gene. Germline V CDR1 and CDR2: SQVTM, ANQGSEA. The CDR3 is CSVPGLANYNEQFF. The CDR3 DNA reads as TGCAGCGTCCCGGGACTAGCGAATTACAATGAGCAGTTCTTC.

This clonotype was detected only a few times. This chain links TRBV10-3 with TRBJ2-5; 9 nucleotides match TRBD2. CDR1 ENHRY and CDR2 SYGVKD come from the germline V gene. This CDR3 has 14 amino acids. V lost 4 bases and J lost 5; bases outside the gene matches: 5. CDR3 loop: CAISGVAGEETQYF. CDR3 DNA sequence: TGTGCCATCAGTGGGGTAGCGGGAGAGGAGACCCAGTACTTC.

The V and J genes are TRBV20-1 and TRBJ2-3; 9 bases match TRBD2. The CDR3 is 14 amino acids. Germline trimming cut 5 bases from V and 6 bases from J; bases unmatched to any gene: 9. Looked up from germline, CDR1 is DFQATT and CDR2 is SNEGSKA (reference sequence). The CDR3 region is CSAPPAGGPDTQYF. CDR3 coding DNA: TGCAGTGCTCCCCCGGCGGGAGGGCCCGATACGCAGTATTTT.

The J gene is TRBJ2-2, the V gene TRBV20-1; weak D call: TRBD2 (5 bases). V was shortened by 6 bases and J by 6 bases, with 17 bases between the two germline ends. The CDR3 has 14 residues. CDR1 DFQATT and CDR2 SNEGSKA come from the germline V gene (reference sequence). DNA for the CDR3: TGCAGTGCGGCAGCGGCAGTAAGTTCCGGGGAGCTGTTTTTT. Its protein is CSAAAAVSSGELFF.

This chain connects TRBV6-5 to TRBJ2-1; D is unresolved. V lost 0 bases, J lost 5 bases, and 5 bases lay in between. The CDR3 has 13 residues. Germline values: CDR1 MNHEY, CDR2 SVGAGI. In DNA form, the CDR3 reads TGTGCCAGCAGTTACTCGTACGACAATGAGCAGTTCTTC. Protein: CASSYSYDNEQFF.

The gene calls are TRBV5-6 and TRBJ1-4; TRBD1 matches at 7 bases. The V segment lost 4 bases and the J segment 4 bases; nucleotides outside the gene matches: 7. The CDR3 is 15 residues long. Germline V gene sequence: CDR1 SGHDT, CDR2 YYEEEE. In nucleotides, the CDR3 is TGTGCCAGCAGCCCCGGGACAGCCGGTAATGAAAAACTGTTTTTT. Translation gives CASSPGTAGNEKLFF.

Comments on this clonotype: A much larger clone lies one base from this, so it may be a read error. The rearrangement links TRBV7-2 to TRBJ2-5; the D gene is possibly TRBD2 (6 bases). Germline V gives CDR1 SGHTA, CDR2 FQGNSA. CDR3 length equals 14 residues. V lost 3 bases and J lost 11, with 19 bases in between. In DNA form, the CDR3 reads TGTGCCAGCAGCTTTTTGAGGGAGGCGAATGAGCAGTACTTC. It codes for CASSFLREANEQYF.

This clonotype has more than one count but fewer than ten. The V gene is TRBV5-1, the J gene TRBJ1-2; D gene ambiguous. CDR1 is SGHRS, CDR2 YFSETQ, per germline. The CDR3 consists of 13 residues. V was shortened by 4 bases and J by 8 bases, with 15 bases between the two germline ends. This CDR3 is CASSIGLPRGYTF. In DNA form, the CDR3 reads TGCGCCAGCAGCATAGGACTGCCTAGAGGCTACACCTTC.

This clonotype was seen ten or more times. The chain employs TRBV5-1 and TRBJ2-5; D possibly matches TRBD1 or TRBD2 (5 bases each). Trimming took off 7 bases at V and 2 bases at J, with 12 bases between the two ends. The CDR3 length is 13 residues. Germline assignment: CDR1 SGHRS and CDR2 YFSETQ. The CDR3 DNA follows: TGCGCCAGCGCCCCGGGGCCACAAGAGACCCAGTACTTC. It yields the protein CASAPGPQETQYF.

This clonotype was picked up a small number of times. V usage is TRBV3-1 and J usage is TRBJ2-3, with TRBD1 matching over 7 bases. With 1 base clipped from V and 6 bases from J, the junction kept 4 bases outside the gene matches. The CDR3 runs to 14 residues. Germline V lookup: CDR1 LGHDT, CDR2 YNNKEL (reference sequence). The CDR3 loop reads CASSQAVQGDTQYF. CDR3 DNA: TGTGCCAGCAGCCAAGCCGTACAGGGGGATACGCAGTATTTT.

With respect to this clonotype: A much larger clone sits a single nucleotide away, making a read error possible. CDR3 DNA sequence: TGCAGCGTATCGGTCCGGAGGGGAGAGACCCAGTACTTC. As protein: CSVSVRRGETQYF. V gene TRBV29-1 combines with J gene TRBJ2-5; perhaps TRBD2 as D (6 bases). The CDR3 extends over 13 amino acids. Germline V gene lookup returns CDR1 SQVTM and CDR2 ANQGSEA. Deletions cut 6 bases from V and 4 bases from J, with 15 bases between.

This rearrangement joins TRBV20-1 to TRBJ2-1; 8 bases map to TRBD1. V gave up 5 bases and J gave up 12 bases; unmatched junction bases: 12. Germline V gene lookup returns CDR1 DFQATT and CDR2 SNEGSKA (reference sequence). The CDR3 has 13 amino acids. The CDR3 DNA reads as TGCAGTGCTGGACAGGGAGCCCCGCTTGGGCAGTTCTTC. Its protein product is CSAGQGAPLGQFF.

The table lists this clonotype with many counts. V usage is TRBV6-6 and J usage is TRBJ2-5; the match to TRBD2 covers 7 bases. V shed 6 bases, J shed 2 bases, and the junction held 6 bases outside the gene matches. Per the germline V gene, CDR1 is MNHNY and CDR2 is SVGAGI (reference sequence). The CDR3 runs to 14 residues. DNA for the CDR3: TGTGCCAGCAGACCGGGGGGTGGGCAAGAGACCCAGTACTTC. Residues: CASRPGGGQETQYF.

This clonotype was observed a few times. The chain recombines TRBV9 with TRBJ2-5; no clear D. CDR3 size: 16 residues. V gave up 0 bases and J gave up 5 bases, with 17 bases separating them. Looked up from germline, CDR1 is SGDLS and CDR2 is YYNGEE. The CDR3 DNA is TGTGCCAGCAGCGTAGGGTCGGGTAGCCCGGCGGAGACCCAGTACTTC. It codes for CASSVGSGSPAETQYF.

This clonotype appeared a single time. This rearrangement joins TRBV20-1 to TRBJ1-4, with a weak D call TRBD1 (5 bases). Germline lookup yields CDR1 DFQATT and CDR2 SNEGSKA (reference sequence). The ends were cut back, 6 bases at V and 5 bases at J, with 16 bases in the middle. The CDR3 covers 14 residues. CDR3 in amino acids: CSAVSGTGNEKLFF. The CDR3 nucleotides read TGCAGTGCAGTATCCGGGACGGGGAATGAAAAACTGTTTTTT.